This T cell receptor beta chain derives from a study of beta chain features in type 1 diabetes. As for the study in general: Cell yields, gender and age were comparable in patients and healthy donors. Summed over all samples, the examined sorted cells came to 95 million to 130 million. Study conclusions and caveats: VDJ junctions from type 1 diabetes patients carried fewer insertions and larger deletions. TCRB CDR3 length was moderately but significantly reduced in all four CD4+ subsets of Type 1 diabetes patients.

Each donor gave one heparinised blood draw averaging around 0.12 L. V was shortened by 0 bases and J by 9 bases, with 14 bases between the two germline ends. Germline V CDR1 and CDR2: SQVTM, ANQGSEA. There are 13 residues in the CDR3. Of the isolated RNA, all was reverse transcribed, and so the sequenced material was expressed TCRB transcripts. This table comes from immunoSEQ multiplex PCR, and its TCRdb copy is limited to in-frame clones, with some not included. The sample carries about 160,000 clones, 8.5% to 10% recorded once. This clone came up a few times. The antigen remains undetermined. The clonotype was recovered from a woman aged 25-40 years with type 1 diabetes. The chain couples TRBV29-1 to TRBJ1-2; perhaps TRBD1 as D (6 bases). Source material: central memory CD4+ T cells from blood. This CDR3 is CSVEDQVQGRYTF. CDR3 in DNA: TGCAGCGTTGAAGATCAAGTACAGGGTCGCTACACCTTC.